Below are 20 T cell receptor beta chains sequenced from a single sample in a study of T cells after somatic rescue of genetic block (TCRdb year 2020). The library was generated by the immunoSEQ multiplex PCR assay. Drawn from immuneACCESS, this table holds only the in-frame rearrangements with V and J called that TCRdb kept. Clones are partly lost; checked studies trace under half to an unresolved V gene and leave the rest unexplained. For this sample the table gives roughly 110,000 clones, of which around nine tenths were detected only once. In total, the top ten clones hold around 1.5% of the sample. Sequences were obtained from peripheral blood mononuclear cells (PBMCs). The receptors derive from a woman between 18 and 30 years old.

The chain employs TRBV7-2 and TRBJ2-7; D uncertain. Per germline, CDR1 SGHTA and CDR2 FQGNSA. CDR3 size: 16 residues. Deletions cut 5 bases from V and 6 bases from J, with 23 bases between. The CDR3 DNA follows: TGTGCCAGCAGCCCCCGGACGGTCGTGGTAGGTGTCGAGCAGTACTTC. As protein: CASSPRTVVVGVEQYF.

The genes are TRBV19 and TRBJ2-7, with 10 nucleotides matching TRBD1. The CDR3 runs 14 residues. Germline CDR1 reads LNHDA; CDR2 reads SQIVND (reference sequence). Trimming at V came to 5 bases and at J to 0 bases, leaving 1 base not matched to a gene. The CDR3 region is CASSRTGGSYEQYF. CDR3 coding DNA: TGTGCCAGTAGTCGGACAGGGGGCTCCTACGAGCAGTACTTC.

The chain joins TRBV6-5 to TRBJ2-3; the match to TRBD2 covers 10 bases. The ends lost 7 bases at V and 5 bases at J; junction bases unmatched: 6. The germline gives CDR1 MNHEY, CDR2 SVGAGI. CDR3 length: 14 amino acids. As DNA, the CDR3 is TGTGCCAGCACACAGCGGGGGGGAGGAGATACGCAGTATTTT. It codes for CASTQRGGGDTQYF.

This clone was seen a single time. This chain joins TRBV30 and TRBJ1-2, with D maybe TRBD1 (5 bases). The ends were cut back, 2 bases at V and 4 bases at J, with 17 bases in the middle. Germline V CDR1 and CDR2: GTSNPN, SVGIG (reference sequence). The CDR3 extends over 15 amino acids. In nucleotides, the CDR3 is TGTGCCTGGAGTACCTCGACAGCGGTGGGCTATGGCTACACCTTC. It is translated as CAWSTSTAVGYGYTF.

V gene TRBV2 combines with J gene TRBJ2-2; perhaps TRBD1 as D (5 bases). Trimming removed 7 bases at V and 6 bases at J, with 12 bases between. Germline V gene sequence: CDR1 SNHLY, CDR2 FYNNEI. The CDR3 spans 13 residues. The CDR3 coding sequence is TGTGCCAGCATTCAACAGGTTTCCGGGGAGCTGTTTTTT. It encodes CASIQQVSGELFF.

The V call is TRBV18, the J call TRBJ2-1; TRBD1 matches at 7 bases. Germline CDR1 and CDR2: KGHSH and LQKENI. V trimming: 3 bases; J trimming: 4 bases; junction bases outside the gene matches: 3. The CDR3 contains 14 residues. The CDR3 DNA reads as TGTGCCAGCTCACCGAGGGGGCTTTACAATGAGCAGTTCTTC. Translation: CASSPRGLYNEQFF.

The chain is built from TRBV28 and TRBJ2-7; 10 bases align to TRBD1. Trimming cost V 2 bases and J 6 bases; bases outside gene matches: 7. Germline CDR1 and CDR2: MDHEN and SYDVKM. CDR3 length: 15 amino acids. CDR3 nucleotides: TGTGCCAGCAGTTTACCTCTGGGACAGGGGACCGAGCAGTACTTC. Translating it yields CASSLPLGQGTEQYF.

The genes are TRBV7-2 and TRBJ1-1; no firm D call. The CDR3 spans 14 residues. V was shortened by 5 bases and J by 1 base, with 11 bases between the two germline ends. Germline CDR1 reads SGHTA; CDR2 reads FQGNSA. The CDR3 sequence: CASSLGMKNTEAFF. The CDR3 DNA sequence: TGTGCCAGCAGCCTAGGAATGAAGAACACTGAAGCTTTCTTT.

This clone occurred once. The chain couples TRBV4-1 to TRBJ2-1; TRBD2 is a possible D gene (6 bases). Germline V CDR1 and CDR2: MGHRA, YSYEKL. This CDR3 comprises 15 residues. Trimming shortened V by 0 bases and J by 6 bases, and 12 bases separated the two germline ends. The chain's CDR3 is CASSQEPGVSNEQFF. The CDR3 region has the DNA TGCGCCAGCAGCCAAGAGCCGGGGGTCTCCAATGAGCAGTTCTTC.

CDR3 bases: TGTGCCAGCAGCTCGGGACTAGCGGGGGGACTGAACACCGGGGAGCTGTTTTTT. This sequence encodes CASSSGLAGGLNTGELFF. The chain recombines TRBV5-8 with TRBJ2-2; 15 nucleotides match TRBD2. The length of the CDR3 is 18 residues. The trim removed 3 bases at V and 1 base at J, leaving 4 bases unmatched. Germline V gene data show CDR1 as SGHTS and CDR2 as YDEGEE.

The chain uses TRBV19 and TRBJ2-2, with D perhaps TRBD1 or TRBD2 (5 bases each). Germline-derived CDR1 and CDR2 are LNHDA and SQIVND (reference sequence). The CDR3 contains 15 residues. Trimming removed 7 bases from V and 2 bases from J, with 14 bases in between. The CDR3 here is CASIPGTVNTGELFF. CDR3 in DNA: TGTGCCAGTATCCCCGGGACGGTAAACACCGGGGAGCTGTTTTTT.

This clone appeared once. The gene calls are TRBV7-2 and TRBJ2-7; TRBD2 is a possible D gene (5 bases). The V and J ends lost 1 base and 3 bases respectively, with 10 bases between them. This CDR3 has 14 amino acids. CDR1 SGHTA and CDR2 FQGNSA come from the germline V gene. The CDR3 loop reads CASSLGRISYEQYF. CDR3 in DNA: TGTGCCAGCAGCTTAGGGAGGATCAGCTACGAGCAGTACTTC.

CDR3 DNA sequence: TGTGCCAGCAGCTTAAGCAGGGTTGGGAACACTGAAGCTTTCTTT. It specifies CASSLSRVGNTEAFF. The gene calls are TRBV5-6 and TRBJ1-1; a possible D gene is TRBD1 (5 bases). CDR3 length: 15 amino acids. The germline V gene has CDR1 SGHDT and CDR2 YYEEEE. The germline V and J ends were trimmed by 2 bases and 1 base, with 12 bases remaining between them.

The chain links TRBV11-3 to TRBJ2-5; no reliable D call. With 4 bases removed from V and 5 bases from J, the gap between germline ends came to 14 bases. The CDR3 runs to 14 residues. Looked up from germline, CDR1 is SGHNT and CDR2 is YENEEA. CDR3 region: CASSSSGFGETQYF. In nucleotides, the CDR3 is TGTGCCAGCAGCTCCAGTGGTTTCGGGGAGACCCAGTACTTC.

This chain uses TRBV5-1 with TRBJ1-2; 7 bases are shared with TRBD1. Germline V gene lookup returns CDR1 SGHRS and CDR2 YFSETQ. CDR3 length: 15 residues. V lost 4 bases, J lost 1 base, and 7 bases stayed unmatched. In nucleotides, the CDR3 is TGCGCCAGCAGCACCGGGACAGCGATTAACTATGGCTACACCTTC. Translating gives CASSTGTAINYGYTF.

The V gene is TRBV4-2, the J gene TRBJ2-1; 13 bases line up with TRBD2. Germline V gene lookup returns CDR1 LGHNA and CDR2 YNFKEQ. The length of the CDR3 is 16 residues. Trimming removed 1 base from V and 6 bases from J; junction bases left unmatched: 3. The CDR3 region has the DNA TGTGCCAGCAGCCAAGGACTAGCGGGGGGCCGCAATGAGCAGTTCTTC. Translating gives CASSQGLAGGRNEQFF.

This clone was recorded once. The chain couples TRBV9 to TRBJ1-6; D not certain. The CDR3 length is 16 residues. Between the trimmed V and J ends, which lost 0 bases and 0 bases, there was a span of 7 bases. Per germline, CDR1 SGDLS and CDR2 YYNGEE. The CDR3 protein is CASSVDESSYNSPLHF. The CDR3 region has the DNA TGTGCCAGCAGCGTAGATGAGAGCTCCTATAATTCACCCCTCCACTTT.

The chain is built from TRBV7-6 and TRBJ1-5; a weak D match, TRBD1 (5 bases). The length of the CDR3 is 15 residues. From germline, CDR1 is SGHVS and CDR2 FNYEAQ. V was trimmed by 8 bases and J by 2 bases, leaving 16 bases between them. CDR3 sequence (DNA): TGTGCCAGCTCCACGGGGGGGGGTGGCAATCAGCCCCAGCATTTT. It specifies CASSTGGGGNQPQHF.

V usage is TRBV6-1 and J usage is TRBJ2-7; unclear D gene. Germline loops: CDR1 MNHNS, CDR2 SASEGT. The V end was cut by 4 bases, the J end by 5 bases, with 15 bases between. The CDR3 has 14 residues. CDR3 region: CASSGRPVADEQYF. The DNA for the CDR3 is TGTGCCAGCAGTGGCCGTCCGGTGGCTGACGAGCAGTACTTC.

This rearrangement joins TRBV4-1 to TRBJ1-4; the match to TRBD1 covers 10 bases. V was pared by 3 bases and J by 8 bases, with 9 bases of the junction left unmatched. Germline lookup yields CDR1 MGHRA and CDR2 YSYEKL. This CDR3 is built from 16 residues. This chain's CDR3 is CASSQATGGGREKLFF. The CDR3 nucleotides read TGCGCCAGCAGCCAGGCGACAGGGGGCGGGCGGGAAAAACTGTTTTTT.